The clone carrying this T cell receptor beta chain appeared a few times. Its antigen is unknown. The sample belongs to a study of T-cell reconstitution after alpha-beta-depleted transplantation in children. Study results and limitations: T cells produced anew were the main source of T-cell counts and diversity one year after transplant. Recipient T cells and thymic progenitors that survived were the source of the high TCRbeta diversity seen at day 60 in some patients. Reports say that about two months after transplant, the alpha-beta T cells came out of several hundred graft clones that had expanded.

Preparation of the TCRbeta library used unique molecular identifiers. MiXCR was run by TCRdb on the PCR reads, yielding one entry per CDR3 protein. Of roughly 420,000 distinct CDR3 sequences in the sample, roughly 17% were seen once. The sequencing used PBMCs, mostly from graft donor cells, collected 360 days after TCRalphabeta/CD19-depleted stem cell transplant. The clonotype comes from a boy younger than two who had a stem cell transplant for Wiskott-Aldrich syndrome, so the T cells may come from the graft donor.

The CDR3 DNA follows: TGTGCCAGCAGCGGGCGGGACATGTATAACTATGGCTACACCTTC. It translates to CASSGRDMYNYGYTF. The V and J genes are TRBV9 and TRBJ1-2; a possible D gene is TRBD1 (6 bases). The CDR3 consists of 15 residues. V was trimmed by 3 bases and J by 1 base, leaving 13 bases between them. In germline, CDR1 is SGDLS, CDR2 YYNGEE.